This TCR beta chain was recorded in a study of blood T cell repertoires in COVID-19. Study in general: From the United States, Italy and Spain came samples of acute and convalescent COVID-19. T cells, B-cell-depleted T cells, or PBMCs supplied cDNA or gDNA.

The germline gives CDR1 MGHRA, CDR2 YSYEKL. The CDR3 is 17 amino acids. Germline trimming cut 2 bases from V and 0 bases from J; bases unmatched to any gene: 6. This clone was seen a few times. This table comes from immunoSEQ multiplex PCR, and its TCRdb copy is limited to in-frame clones, with some not included. The data contain more than 55,000 clones, around 89% of them singletons. The receptor's source is a woman in her seventies with acute or convalescent COVID-19. The source material was peripheral blood. The chain joins TRBV4-1 to TRBJ2-7, with TRBD2 identical over 11 bases. The CDR3 region has the DNA TGCGCCAGCAGCCAATTAACTAGCGGGAGAAGCTCCTACGAGCAGTACTTC. It translates to CASSQLTSGRSSYEQYF.